The 6 T cell receptor beta chains presented below share a single source sample, sequenced in a study of shared clonotypes between healthy human individuals. Naive CD8 isolation took CD45RO-negative cells positively selected for CCR7 and excluded terminally differentiated effector memory CD45RA+ cells. This table comes from immunoSEQ multiplex PCR, and its TCRdb copy is limited to in-frame clones, with some not included. The table records about 2.1 million clones, 85% to 95% of them present only once. Sequenced sample: naive CD8+ T cells from PBMCs. The receptors were gathered from a man younger than 35 in good health. Some clones in this sample may be carry-over from other donors' samples.

The chain joins TRBV27 to TRBJ1-2, with TRBD1 identical over 10 bases. The V and J ends lost 8 bases and 2 bases, in that order; junction bases with no gene match: 8. Germline-derived CDR1 and CDR2 are MNHEY and SMNVEV (reference sequence). This CDR3 has 15 amino acids. In nucleotides, the CDR3 is TGTGCCAGCCAGGGCCCGGGACAGGGGAACTATGGCTACACCTTC. Residues: CASQGPGQGNYGYTF.

CDR3 in amino acids: CASTTGTNNQPQHF. The DNA for the CDR3 is TGTGCCAGTACAACCGGGACAAACAATCAGCCCCAGCATTTT. The J gene is TRBJ1-5, the V gene TRBV19, with D maybe TRBD1 (6 bases). CDR1 LNHDA and CDR2 SQIVND come from the germline V gene (reference sequence). The CDR3 runs to 14 residues. V was shortened by 7 bases and J by 3 bases, with 13 bases between the two germline ends.

The chain recombines TRBV10-3 with TRBJ2-7; a weak D match, TRBD1 (6 bases). Germline CDR1 ENHRY, CDR2 SYGVKD. The CDR3 sequence is 18 residues long. Trimming shortened V by 3 bases and J by 0 bases, and 21 bases separated the two germline ends. CDR3: CAISDPLKRQVDSYEQYF. The CDR3 DNA follows: TGTGCCATCAGTGACCCACTCAAAAGACAGGTGGACTCCTACGAGCAGTACTTC.

J is TRBJ1-3 and V is TRBV6-1, with TRBD1 matching 7 bases. The CDR3 contains 15 residues. Trimming cost V 7 bases and J 4 bases; bases outside gene matches: 10. CDR1 is MNHNS, CDR2 SASEGT, per germline. Written as DNA, the CDR3 is TGTGCCAGCAACCTAGGACAGGTGGAGGGAAACACCATATATTTT. Its protein is CASNLGQVEGNTIYF.

The chain recombines TRBV19 with TRBJ2-7, with TRBD1 matching 10 bases. The ends lost 3 bases at V and 4 bases at J; junction bases unmatched: 9. Per germline, CDR1 LNHDA and CDR2 SQIVND (reference sequence). The CDR3 is 16 amino acids. CDR3 protein: CASSITGTGALYEQYF. DNA for the CDR3: TGTGCCAGTAGTATCACCGGGACAGGGGCCCTATACGAGCAGTACTTC.

Details on this clone: This CDR3 is also generated by other DNA sequences in the sample. The V call is TRBV29-1, the J call TRBJ2-1, with D unclear. The length of the CDR3 is 10 residues. Germline V gene data show CDR1 as SQVTM and CDR2 as ANQGSEA. The V gene lost 4 bases and the J gene lost 7 bases, with 5 bases spanning the gap. The chain's CDR3 is CSVVSNEQFF. DNA for the CDR3: TGCAGCGTTGTCAGTAATGAGCAGTTCTTC.